These 6 T cell receptor beta chains were sequenced from one sample in a study of blood T cells in healthy people across ages (dated by TCRdb to 2015 to 2017). Library preparation was by 5' RACE. Sequencing was performed on an Illumina HiSeq 2500. A second roughly 7 to 11 cycle PCR used a sample-barcoded 5' primer and a J-beta primer mix. TCRdb reworked the public reads: Q25 trimming with fastp, MiXCR clone assembly, productive beta chains retained. CDR3 protein sequences are deduplicated, and each keeps its most common genes and DNA. The sample table contains 600,000 to 900,000 distinct CDR3 sequences; only one count was recorded for 25% to 30% of them. 3% of the sample comes from the top ten. The data also belong to a second study, concerning T cells of mothers and their children.

Sequencing was done on a sample of blood. The source of these receptors is a boy between 10 and 17 years old in good health.

V is TRBV7-9 and J is TRBJ2-3; 13 bases agree with TRBD2. This CDR3 has 18 amino acids. The trim removed 5 bases at V and 0 bases at J, leaving 8 bases unmatched. Germline-derived CDR1 and CDR2 are SEHNR and FQNEAQ (reference sequence). The CDR3 DNA reads as TGTGCCAGCAGCCCGTGGACTAGCGGGGGCCCTAGCACAGATACGCAGTATTTT. Amino acid sequence: CASSPWTSGGPSTDTQYF.

This clonotype appeared a few times. CDR3 sequence (DNA): TGCGCCAGCAGTGAGAGAACCCACTCAGGGTCGAACACTGAAGCTTTCTTT. Translating it yields CASSERTHSGSNTEAFF. The chain recombines TRBV10-1 with TRBJ1-1; weak D call: TRBD1 (5 bases). Germline lookup yields CDR1 WNHNN and CDR2 SYGVQD (reference sequence). Trimming left V 2 bases short and J 1 base short, with 17 bases between. The CDR3 covers 17 residues.

The chain recombines TRBV11-2 with TRBJ1-2, with 7 bases matching TRBD1. The CDR3 runs to 13 residues. The germline CDR1 and CDR2 sequences are SGHAT and FQNNGV. Trimming at V came to 4 bases and at J to 5 bases, leaving 4 bases not matched to a gene. CDR3 in DNA: TGTGCCAGCAGCTCCCGACAGGGTTATGGCTACACCTTC. Protein: CASSSRQGYGYTF.

The chain joins TRBV20-1 to TRBJ1-5, with TRBD1 matching 8 bases. Germline CDR1 reads DFQATT; CDR2 reads SNEGSKA (reference sequence). Losses at the gene ends were 1 base for V and 1 base for J; bases not matched to a gene: 9. This CDR3 spans 17 amino acids. In DNA form, the CDR3 reads TGCAGTGCTAGAGTACAGGGGGACATGCCGAGCAATCAGCCCCAGCATTTT. The encoded protein is CSARVQGDMPSNQPQHF.

As regards this clonotype: Germline is not matched at one junction end, which may reflect a read error. The gene calls are TRBV7-2 and TRBJ1-4; possible D gene TRBD1, 5 bases. The CDR3 loop spans 15 amino acids. Germline V gene sequence: CDR1 SGHTA, CDR2 FQGNSA. The CDR3 protein is CAGSSMRGENEKLFF. In DNA, the CDR3 is TGTGCCGGCAGCAGCATGCGGGGGGAGAATGAAAAACTGTTTTTT.

This clonotype has only a few counts. The chain combines TRBV12-3 or TRBV12-4 with TRBJ1-4, with a weak D call TRBD1 (5 bases). Trimming pared 6 bases from V and 4 bases from J, leaving 12 bases between. The CDR3 sequence is 14 residues long. CDR3 loop: CASRDGQGNEKLFF. The DNA for the CDR3 is TGTGCCAGCAGAGATGGGCAGGGTAATGAAAAACTGTTTTTT.